This T cell receptor beta chain came from a study of T cell repertoires in cytomegalovirus infection. One entry per CDR3 protein results from TCRdb running MiXCR on the reads. The table records under 300,000 distinct CDR3 sequences, about 15% of them present only once. Trimming left V 6 bases short and J 0 bases short, with 8 bases between. Per germline, CDR1 PRHDT and CDR2 FYEKMQ (reference sequence). The CDR3 sequence is 13 residues long. This clonotype was seen only a few times. The chain links TRBV13 to TRBJ1-1; D remains unclear. The receptor was isolated from a human donor in good health (CMV status not recorded). Some clones in this sample may be carry-over from other donors' samples. Sequencing was performed on CD8+ T cells from PBMCs. The CDR3 bases are TGTGCCAGCAGAGGAATCATGAACACTGAAGCTTTCTTT. It codes for CASRGIMNTEAFF. The full variable domain, completed using reference TRBV13 and TRBJ1-1, is AAGVIQSPRHLIKEKRETATLKCYPIPRHDTVYWYQQGPGQDPQFLISFYEKMQSDKGSIPDRFSAQQFSDYHSELNMSSLELGDSALYFCASRGIMNTEAFFGQGTRLTVV.